This entry features one TCR beta chain sequence. Per the study methods: Amplified reference gene primers provided the basis for estimating nucleated cell counts. Profiling relied on immunoSEQ multiplex PCR, and the TCRdb table lists in-frame clones only, not all of them. The V and J calls and clone size are taken from that table; D and trimming were inferred from the DNA. This table holds 80,000 to 100,000 clones, roughly 80% found once. The data were taken from a study of blood T cell repertoires in COVID-19. Study details: COVID-19 samples from acute and convalescent phases originated in the United States, Italy and Spain. Nucleic acid was either cDNA or gDNA, and it came from T cells, B-cell-depleted T cells, or PBMCs.

Trimming cost V 0 bases and J 4 bases, with 8 bases left between them. The CDR3 has 14 residues. Germline CDR1 reads SGHNT; CDR2 reads YYREEE (reference sequence). Material: peripheral blood. This sequence was found in a man in his sixties with acute or convalescent COVID-19. This chain joins TRBV5-4 and TRBJ2-1; no reliable D call. The DNA of the CDR3 is TGTGCCAGCAGCTTGGGGTCCCAGTACAATGAGCAGTTCTTC. Protein product: CASSLGSQYNEQFF.